The next 15 T cell receptor beta chains were all read from a single sample in a study of response to subunit inactivated influenza vaccine (dated by TCRdb to the late 2010s). The method behind the library was RT-PCR. Sequencing was carried out with an Illumina HiSeq 2500. In TCRdb, the public reads were trimmed at Q25 with fastp and aligned with MiXCR, with productive beta chains retained. When rows share a CDR3 protein, they turn into one entry using the most common DNA and genes. This sample lists roughly 650,000 distinct CDR3 sequences; 15% to 18% were detected once. The ten most abundant clones make up roughly 12% of the sample. This specimen consisted of PBMCs from blood, obtained 12 days after vaccination. These receptors came from a man in his fifties or sixties who received an inactivated influenza vaccine. Donor details come from another sample of the same person, matched by shared clones.

This clonotype was found many times. The genes are TRBV29-1 and TRBJ2-2, with 8 bases aligning to TRBD2. Germline assignment: CDR1 SQVTM and CDR2 ANQGSEA. Germline trimming cut 7 bases from V and 2 bases from J; bases unmatched to any gene: 6. The length of the CDR3 is 14 residues. CDR3 amino acids: CSARGGSNTGELFF. CDR3 DNA: TGCAGCGCCCGGGGGGGTAGCAACACCGGGGAGCTGTTTTTT.

The V call is TRBV11-2, the J call TRBJ2-3; TRBD1 matches 7 bases. CDR1 SGHAT and CDR2 FQNNGV come from the germline V gene. The ends lost 1 base at V and 2 bases at J; junction bases unmatched: 12. This CDR3 has 18 amino acids. The CDR3 region is CASSLVYGHRGDTDTQYF. DNA of the CDR3: TGTGCCAGCAGCTTAGTGTACGGTCACAGGGGAGACACAGATACGCAGTATTTT.

This clonotype was observed a few times. The CDR3 protein is CASSQDGRPQPYGYTF. The DNA for the CDR3 is TGCGCCAGCAGCCAAGATGGGCGGCCCCAGCCCTATGGCTACACCTTC. This chain links TRBV4-1 with TRBJ1-2, with D unresolved. Germline values: CDR1 MGHRA, CDR2 YSYEKL. The CDR3 is made up of 16 amino acids. V lost 0 bases and J lost 4, with 15 bases in between.

The rearrangement joins TRBV29-1 to TRBJ1-1, with D possibly being TRBD1 (5 bases). Germline V lookup: CDR1 SQVTM, CDR2 ANQGSEA. The CDR3 is 11 residues long. Between the trimmed V and J ends, which lost 2 bases and 11 bases, there was a span of 12 bases. The CDR3 coding sequence is TGCAGCGTTGAACCTCTTCGGGGGGCTTTCTTT. Translating gives CSVEPLRGAFF.

The chain couples TRBV5-1 to TRBJ2-2; D is ambiguous. This CDR3 has 15 residues. Germline V CDR1 and CDR2: SGHRS, YFSETQ. V was clipped by 0 bases and J by 5 bases, with 11 bases between them. CDR3 protein: CASSLDRVGTGELFF. In DNA form, the CDR3 reads TGCGCCAGCAGCTTGGACAGAGTAGGGACCGGGGAGCTGTTTTTT.

This clonotype occurred a few times. The chain has TRBV12-3 or TRBV12-4 and TRBJ2-7; the D gene is possibly TRBD1 (6 bases). Between the trimmed V and J ends, which lost 3 bases and 0 bases, there was a span of 12 bases. The CDR3 is 15 amino acids. The CDR3: CASSFLGASSYEQYF. CDR3 in DNA: TGTGCCAGCAGTTTTTTGGGGGCTAGCTCCTACGAGCAGTACTTC.

This clonotype turned up a few times. This chain joins TRBV7-6 and TRBJ2-1; 7 positions match TRBD2. CDR1 SGHVS and CDR2 FNYEAQ come from the germline V gene. This CDR3 comprises 15 residues. Trimming cost V 3 bases and J 3 bases; bases outside gene matches: 5. CDR3 sequence reads: CASSFQTSSYNEQFF. The CDR3 nucleotides are TGTGCCAGCAGCTTTCAGACTAGCAGCTACAATGAGCAGTTCTTC.

The chain carries TRBV7-2 and TRBJ1-5; weak D call: TRBD1 (5 bases). Trimming removed 2 bases at V and 3 bases at J, with 8 bases between. The CDR3 sequence is 14 residues long. CDR1 SGHTA and CDR2 FQGNSA come from the germline V gene. In nucleotides, the CDR3 is TGTGCCAGCAGCTTAACAGGCACCAATCAGCCCCAGCATTTT. This translates into CASSLTGTNQPQHF.

This clonotype was seen a few times. This chain joins TRBV7-9 and TRBJ2-3, with a weak D call TRBD1 (6 bases). The CDR3 is made up of 16 amino acids. The ends were cut back, 5 bases at V and 0 bases at J, with 15 bases in the middle. Germline CDR1 SEHNR, CDR2 FQNEAQ (reference sequence). CDR3: CASSPRGRSSTDTQYF. The CDR3 DNA reads TGTGCCAGCAGCCCCAGGGGCCGAAGTAGCACAGATACGCAGTATTTT.

This clonotype has only a few counts. The chain couples TRBV20-1 to TRBJ2-5; 10 bases align to TRBD1. CDR1 and CDR2 from the germline V gene are DFQATT and SNEGSKA (reference sequence). The CDR3 is made up of 15 amino acids. J lost 4 bases, V lost 3 bases, and 8 bases had no gene match. The CDR3: CSASFSRTGGETQYF. The DNA for the CDR3 is TGCAGTGCTAGCTTTTCTCGGACAGGGGGAGAGACCCAGTACTTC.

With respect to this clonotype: One junction end disagrees with the germline gene, perhaps due to a read error. V gene TRBV7-9 combines with J gene TRBJ2-7, with 13 bases matching TRBD2. This CDR3 spans 14 amino acids. CDR1 is SEHNR and CDR2 is FQNEAQ in the germline V gene (reference sequence). CDR3 DNA sequence: TGTGCCAGCAGCACTCTACCCGGGACTAGCGGGACGCAGTTC. Its translation: CASSTLPGTSGTQF.

This chain uses TRBV28 with TRBJ1-5; D unresolved. V shed 7 bases and J shed 4 bases, with 8 bases lying between them. This CDR3 is 12 amino acids long. The germline CDR1 and CDR2 sequences are MDHEN and SYDVKM. CDR3 in amino acids: CASNGGNQPQHF. DNA for the CDR3: TGTGCCAGCAATGGCGGGAATCAGCCCCAGCATTTT. The full variable domain, its missing parts supplied by reference TRBV28 and TRBJ1-5, is DVKVTQSSRYLVKRTGEKVFLECVQDMDHENMFWYRQDPGLGLRLIYFSYDVKMKEKGDIPEGYSVSREKKERFSLILESASTNQTSMYLCASNGGNQPQHFGDGTRLSIL.

This clonotype turned up a few times. The chain recombines TRBV20-1 with TRBJ1-2; D is unclear. The V gene's germline CDR1 is DFQATT and CDR2 SNEGSKA (reference sequence). This CDR3 has 14 residues. V lost 0 bases to trimming and J lost 1 base, with 9 bases between them. CDR3 region: CSARDRASNYGYTF. The CDR3 DNA is TGCAGTGCTAGAGATCGCGCCAGTAACTATGGCTACACCTTC.

The chain recombines TRBV3-1 with TRBJ1-2; 7 nucleotides match TRBD1. Germline CDR1 and CDR2: LGHDT and YNNKEL (reference sequence). CDR3 length: 14 residues. Germline trimming cut 4 bases from V and 0 bases from J; bases unmatched to any gene: 2. The DNA of the CDR3 is TGTGCCAGCAGCCGAGGGACAGCTAACTATGGCTACACCTTC. Translation: CASSRGTANYGYTF.

The chain joins TRBV19 to TRBJ2-2; the match to TRBD1 covers 9 bases. Losses at the gene ends were 10 bases for V and 4 bases for J; bases not matched to a gene: 10. The CDR3 totals 15 residues. Germline V CDR1 and CDR2: LNHDA, SQIVND (reference sequence). CDR3 protein: CATYGQGRITGELFF. In nucleotides, the CDR3 is TGTGCCACCTACGGACAGGGGAGAATCACCGGGGAGCTGTTTTTT. The full variable domain, with the rest looked up from reference TRBV19 and TRBJ2-2, is DGGITQSPKYLFRKEGQNVTLSCEQNLNHDAMYWYRQDPGQGLRLIYYSQIVNDFQKGDIAEGYSVSREKKESFPLTVTSAQKNPTAFYLCATYGQGRITGELFFGEGSRLTVL.